This section outlines one TCR beta chain sequence together with its context. Using its own MiXCR run on the 5' RACE reads, TCRdb lists one record per CDR3 protein. The data contain approximately 210,000 distinct CDR3 sequences, approximately 16% of them singletons. This sample stems from a study of T-cell memory formation after mild COVID-19. The clonotype originates from an adult woman who had mild COVID-19 (a few samples of this study predate the infection). Cell type and time point are not known. Material for sequencing was PBMCs or a T cell subset sorted from them (not recorded which).

CDR3 in DNA: TGCGCCAGCAGTCGTTGCGGGCCACACCTAACAGATACGCAGTATTTT. Amino acids: CASSRCGPHLTDTQYF. The rearrangement joins TRBV23-1 to TRBJ2-3; tentatively, D is TRBD2 (5 bases). TRBV23-1 is reported as an ORF; its role is uncertain. There are 16 residues in the CDR3. V shed 4 bases and J shed 3 bases, with 17 bases lying between them.